This TCR beta chain is drawn from a study of cytomegalovirus exposure and HLA in healthy donors. General study results and limits: There were several of the most significant clusters that appeared linked to common viral pathogens in a later analysis. The study recorded some 160 TCR beta chains that were cytomegalovirus-associated.

This CDR3 contains 17 residues. CDR1 and CDR2 from the germline V gene are MDHEN and SYDVKM. V lost 6 bases and J lost 11, with 29 bases in between. Regarding this clone: The antigen remains unidentified.

The PCR had 60 Vbeta and 13 Jbeta primers. Only in-frame clones appear in the TCRdb table, and some are missing; sequencing was by immunoSEQ multiplex PCR. The sample records 60,000 to 70,000 clones, roughly 69% being singletons. This TCR was sampled from a woman in her fifties or sixties in good health and CMV-seronegative. The sample comprised PBMCs. V gene TRBV28 combines with J gene TRBJ1-5; D might be TRBD1 (6 bases). DNA of the CDR3: TGTGCCAGCAGCTCACCATCTCTCCGGGACATCGGGACGGCCCAGCATTTT. Translated, it gives CASSSPSLRDIGTAQHF.